These 5 T cell receptor beta chains were sequenced from one sample in a study of T cell responses to AZD1222 COVID-19 vaccine. Clones were sequenced by immunoSEQ multiplex PCR, and TCRdb holds only the in-frame ones, with some missing. This table has some 78,000 clones, 83% appearing once. The sequences come from peripheral blood, collected 28 days after the second AZD1222 dose. The receptors come from an adult who received the AZD1222 COVID-19 vaccine.

The chain has TRBV28 and TRBJ2-7; either TRBD1 or TRBD2 may fit D (5 bases each). The germline V and J ends were trimmed by 5 bases and 1 base, with 15 bases remaining between them. The CDR3 is 15 residues long. The germline V gene has CDR1 MDHEN and CDR2 SYDVKM. CDR3: CASSPGTFGSYEQYF. The CDR3 coding sequence is TGTGCCAGCAGTCCTGGGACCTTTGGGTCCTACGAGCAGTACTTC. The whole variable domain, filled in from reference TRBV28 and TRBJ2-7, reads DVKVTQSSRYLVKRTGEKVFLECVQDMDHENMFWYRQDPGLGLRLIYFSYDVKMKEKGDIPEGYSVSREKKERFSLILESASTNQTSMYLCASSPGTFGSYEQYFGPGTRLTVT.

This sequence joins TRBV27 and TRBJ1-1, with D unclear. In germline, CDR1 is MNHEY, CDR2 SMNVEV (reference sequence). The CDR3 length is 14 residues. The V end lost 3 bases, the J end lost 1 base, and 9 bases lay between the germline ends. The CDR3 DNA reads TGTGCCAGCAGTTTTACACAAAGGAACACTGAAGCTTTCTTT. Translated: CASSFTQRNTEAFF.

There are a few counts of this clone. The CDR3 sequence: CSAWANYGYTF. The CDR3 bases are TGCAGCGCGTGGGCTAACTATGGCTACACCTTC. This chain connects TRBV29-1 to TRBJ1-2; no definite D call. V was trimmed by 7 bases and J by 0 bases, leaving 6 bases between them. The CDR3 has 11 amino acids. Germline CDR1 and CDR2: SQVTM and ANQGSEA.

V and J are TRBV5-6 and TRBJ2-7, with 10 bases identical to TRBD2. CDR1 and CDR2 from the germline V gene are SGHDT and YYEEEE. The CDR3 has 14 residues. V lost 4 bases to trimming and J lost 9 bases; unmatched junction nucleotides: 10. The CDR3 sequence: CASSLKGLAGGQYF. The CDR3 nucleotides read TGTGCCAGCAGCCTGAAGGGATTAGCGGGAGGGCAGTACTTC.

This clone has just a few counts. The chain employs TRBV2 and TRBJ1-1; D is ambiguous. The germline V gene encodes CDR1 SNHLY and CDR2 FYNNEI. Trimming took 0 bases from V and 3 from J, leaving 11 bases between them. The CDR3 runs 15 residues. The CDR3: CASSEAGPGYTEAFF. The CDR3 DNA reads TGTGCCAGCAGTGAAGCTGGGCCGGGGTACACTGAAGCTTTCTTT.